The rows below give T cell receptor beta chains drawn from one sample of a study of technical replicates of blood from several donors. Here immunoSEQ multiplex PCR was the method, and the copy in TCRdb shows in-frame clones only, minus some. Altogether 65,000 to 95,000 clones are present, around 97% being singletons, with the ten largest covering under 0.2%. Sequencing was carried out using T cells isolated from PBMCs. These receptors all come from a human donor in good health. CDR3s include the opening cysteine and the closing phenylalanine or tryptophan. Each record gives: J gene, V gene, D gene, clone size, CDR3 protein, CDR3 DNA. A D gene is named only where the DNA matches it firmly. For some rows the clone size is stated as once, few or many, or as a class when expanded; others skip it.

>TRBJ2-5|TRBV29-1|TRBD1|once
CSVWTGSFTQYF
TGCAGCGTCTGGACAGGTAGTTTTACCCAGTACTTC
>TRBJ2-1|TRBV2|TRBD1|NA
CASSRGGQGQFF
TGTGCCAGCAGTAGGGGCGGACAGGGACAGTTCTTC
>TRBJ2-7|TRBV2|NA|NA
CASSGTEQYF
TGTGCCAGCAGTGGTACAGAGCAGTACTTC
>TRBJ2-5|TRBV5-1|TRBD1|NA
CASSFPGQGFQETQYF
TGCGCCAGCAGCTTCCCGGGACAGGGGTTCCAAGAGACCCAGTACTTC
>TRBJ1-6|TRBV6-1|TRBD1|once
CASRGGQFIFTLHF
TGTGCCAGCAGGGGGGGACAGTTCATTTTCACCCTCCACTTT
>TRBJ2-1|TRBV6-5|NA|NA
CASSYGGTPGNEQFF
TGTGCCAGCAGTTACGGCGGGACCCCTGGGAATGAGCAGTTCTTC
>TRBJ2-1|TRBV30|NA|NA
CAWSVIGRNEQFF
TGTGCCTGGAGTGTTATCGGTAGAAATGAGCAGTTCTTC
>TRBJ2-2|TRBV2|NA|NA
CASTAMKRAVAGELFF
TGTGCCAGCACGGCCATGAAGAGGGCTGTGGCCGGGGAGCTGTTTTTT
>TRBJ2-7|TRBV6-5|NA|NA
CASSYSGLAYEQYF
TGTGCCAGCAGTTACTCCGGACTTGCCTACGAGCAGTACTTC
>TRBJ1-1|TRBV4-1|NA|NA
CASSPLSGAAMNTEAFF
TGCGCCAGCAGCCCTCTTTCAGGGGCTGCGATGAACACTGAAGCTTTCTTT
>TRBJ2-7|TRBV2|TRBD1|NA
CASREGQGRYEQYF
TGTGCCAGCAGGGAGGGACAGGGTAGATACGAGCAGTACTTC